The source of this TCR beta chain is a study of cytomegalovirus exposure and HLA in healthy donors. CDR1 is MNHNY, CDR2 SVGAGI, per germline (reference sequence). The J segment lost 7 bases and the V segment lost 5 bases, leaving 7 bases of the junction unmatched. This CDR3 spans 14 amino acids. This clone was recorded a few times. Its cognate antigen is unknown. Study outcomes and limitations: The study recorded 150 to 200 TCR beta chains that were cytomegalovirus-associated. Presence/absence analyses assumed roughly uniform sequencing depth across donors, which may not hold.

This PCR relied on a set of 60 Vbeta primers and 13 Jbeta primers. The assay was immunoSEQ multiplex PCR, and TCRdb's table has in-frame clones only and misses some. Here the sample spans roughly 120,000 clones, about three quarters being singletons. The sequence derives from a woman in her twenties or thirties in good health and CMV-seronegative. The chain combines TRBV6-6 with TRBJ1-5; 8 nucleotides line up with TRBD1. Sequencing was done on a sample of PBMCs. Here the CDR3 reads CASSPGQGEQPQHF. Here the CDR3 DNA reads TGTGCCAGCAGTCCAGGACAGGGTGAGCAGCCCCAGCATTTT.